This T cell receptor beta chain was obtained from a study of T cells after yellow fever vaccination. Points from the study as a whole: Clonotypes appearing in both CD4 and CD8 compartments existed, and their share was small. Subsequent booster samples again held most clones from primary vaccination (around 96% CD4, 88% CD8). Abundant clonotypes from the bulk population could get into FACS-sorted repertoires as contaminants.

Only a few counts were recorded for this clonotype. Its antigen is undetermined. The CDR3 length is 15 residues. Germline V gene lookup returns CDR1 MNHEY and CDR2 SVGEGT. V was clipped by 6 bases and J by 4 bases; unmatched bases: 7. Template switching with 5'RACE generated the TCR cDNA and added a universal primer site and UMIs. TCRdb processed the 5' RACE reads anew with MiXCR; each CDR3 protein has one entry. The sample comprises 620,000 or so distinct CDR3 sequences, 17% of which are singletons, and 15% to 20% rests with the top ten. Sequencing used PBMCs, obtained roughly 5 days after the first yellow fever vaccination. The chain employs TRBV6-2 or TRBV6-3 and TRBJ2-3; 10 bases align to TRBD2. The receptor comes from a man between 18 and 35 years old who received the YFV17D yellow fever vaccine. CDR3 coding DNA: TGTGCCAGCAGCCGGGGTAGCGGGGGGCCAGATACGCAGTATTTT. It translates to CASSRGSGGPDTQYF.